This record looks at one T cell receptor (beta chain) sequence and its context. What it recognizes is unknown. Each gene name is a mouse one. The read finishes 4 residues shy of the CDR3 end, and the germline J gene is used to complete it. Markers including CD4, CD8alpha, NKG2D and NKG2ACE guided sorting of pooled cutaneous lymph node cells. The CDR3 is 14 amino acids. Germline values: CDR1 NSHNY, CDR2 SYGAGN. V gave up 6 bases and J gave up 1 base; unmatched junction bases: 2. RNA was isolated and reverse transcribed to cDNA, the sequencing template. Clones were sequenced by immunoSEQ multiplex PCR, and TCRdb holds only the in-frame ones, with some missing. Observed in the sample are 270,000 or so clones, none of them singletons. The data originate from a study of CD8+ T cells in alopecia areata. Study in general: C3H/HeJ donors with spontaneous alopecia, about 6-12 months old, supplied skin grafts to roughly 6-11-week-old female C3H/HeJ mice. Study results and caveats: Lesional scalp, notably in alopecia totalis/universalis, had clonality above that of normal scalp. Shared TCR sequences were less clear between patients than in mice, possibly partly from HLA diversity. The study also sequences resident alphabeta T cells of normal skin in scalp samples.

The specimen sequenced was CD4+ T cells sorted from a lymph node. The chain recombines TRBV13-1 with TRBJ2-1; TRBD2 matches 9 bases. This TCR was sampled from a C3H/HeJ mouse with alopecia areata. The MHC haplotype of this mouse line is H2-k. The CDR3 is CASTWGGNYAEQFF. The sequenced CDR3 bases are TGTGCCAGCACCTGGGGGGGGAACTATGCT.